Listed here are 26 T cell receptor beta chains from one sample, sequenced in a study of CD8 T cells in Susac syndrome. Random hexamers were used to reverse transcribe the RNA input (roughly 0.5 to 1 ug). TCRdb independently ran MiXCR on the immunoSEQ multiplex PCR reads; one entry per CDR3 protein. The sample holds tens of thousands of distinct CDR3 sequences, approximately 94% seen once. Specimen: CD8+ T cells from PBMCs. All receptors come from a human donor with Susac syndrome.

The CDR3 is CASSLGTGRSEQYF. CDR3 coding DNA: TGTGCCAGCAGTCTAGGGACAGGGAGGAGCGAGCAGTACTTC. The chain recombines TRBV14 with TRBJ2-7; 9 bases align to TRBD1. The CDR3 covers 14 residues. The germline V gene has CDR1 SGHDN and CDR2 FVKESK. V gave up 6 bases and J gave up 6 bases; unmatched junction bases: 9.

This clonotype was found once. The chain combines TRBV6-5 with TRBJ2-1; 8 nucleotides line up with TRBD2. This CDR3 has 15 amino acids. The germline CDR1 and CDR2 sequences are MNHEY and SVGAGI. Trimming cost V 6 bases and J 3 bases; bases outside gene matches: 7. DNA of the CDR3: TGTGCCAGCAGCCCGGGGACTAGGGTCTACAATGAGCAGTTCTTC. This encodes CASSPGTRVYNEQFF.

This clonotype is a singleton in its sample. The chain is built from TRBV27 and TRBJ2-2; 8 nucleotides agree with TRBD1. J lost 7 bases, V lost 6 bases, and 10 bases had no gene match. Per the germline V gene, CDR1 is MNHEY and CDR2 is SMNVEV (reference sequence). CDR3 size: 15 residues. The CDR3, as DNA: TGTGCCAGCAGCAGACAGGGGCGGGCGAGCGGGGAGCTGTTTTTT. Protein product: CASSRQGRASGELFF.

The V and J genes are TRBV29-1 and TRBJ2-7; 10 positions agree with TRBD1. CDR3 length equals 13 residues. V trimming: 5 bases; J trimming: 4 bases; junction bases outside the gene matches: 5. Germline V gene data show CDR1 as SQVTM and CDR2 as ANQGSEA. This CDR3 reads CSVRTGGIYEQYF. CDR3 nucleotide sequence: TGCAGCGTTCGGACAGGGGGAATATACGAGCAGTACTTC.

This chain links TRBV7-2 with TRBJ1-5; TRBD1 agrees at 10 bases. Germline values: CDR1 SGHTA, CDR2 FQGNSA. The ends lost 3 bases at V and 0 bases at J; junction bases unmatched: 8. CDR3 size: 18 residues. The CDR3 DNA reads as TGTGCCAGCAGCTTGTTCGAGACAGGGGGCTATAGCAATCAGCCCCAGCATTTT. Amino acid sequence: CASSLFETGGYSNQPQHF.

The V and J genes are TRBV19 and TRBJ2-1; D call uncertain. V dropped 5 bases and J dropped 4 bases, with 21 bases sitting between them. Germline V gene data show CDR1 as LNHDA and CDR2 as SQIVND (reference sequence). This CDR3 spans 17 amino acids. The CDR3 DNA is TGTGCCAGTAGTGGCCGCGAGTTACGTTCTTCTTACAATGAGCAGTTCTTC. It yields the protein CASSGRELRSSYNEQFF.

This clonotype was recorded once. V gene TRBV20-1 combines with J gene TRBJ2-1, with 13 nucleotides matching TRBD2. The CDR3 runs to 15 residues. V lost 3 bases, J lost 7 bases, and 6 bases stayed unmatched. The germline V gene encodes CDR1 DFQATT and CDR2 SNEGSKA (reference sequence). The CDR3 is CSASMSLAGGNEQFF. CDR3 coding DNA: TGCAGTGCTAGTATGTCACTAGCGGGAGGGAATGAGCAGTTCTTC.

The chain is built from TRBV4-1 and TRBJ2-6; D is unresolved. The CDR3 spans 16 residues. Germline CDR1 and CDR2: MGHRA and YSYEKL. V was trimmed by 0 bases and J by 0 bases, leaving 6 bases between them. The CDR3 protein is CASSQDLSSGANVLTF. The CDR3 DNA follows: TGCGCCAGCAGCCAAGACTTGTCCTCTGGGGCCAACGTCCTGACTTTC.

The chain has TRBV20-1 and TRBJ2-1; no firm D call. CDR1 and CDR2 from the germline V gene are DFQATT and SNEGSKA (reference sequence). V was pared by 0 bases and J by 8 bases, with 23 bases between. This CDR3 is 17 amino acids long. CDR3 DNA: TGCAGTGCTAGAGAGGTACCCACCCTACAGTTTTTGGATGAGCAGTTCTTC. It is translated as CSAREVPTLQFLDEQFF.

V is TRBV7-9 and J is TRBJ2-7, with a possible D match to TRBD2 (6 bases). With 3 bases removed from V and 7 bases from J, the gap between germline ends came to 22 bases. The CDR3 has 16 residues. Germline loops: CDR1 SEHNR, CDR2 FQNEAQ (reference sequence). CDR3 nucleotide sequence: TGTGCCAGCAGCTTTGGGTTGAGAGGAGGCGGGGAAGAGCAGTACTTC. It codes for CASSFGLRGGGEEQYF.

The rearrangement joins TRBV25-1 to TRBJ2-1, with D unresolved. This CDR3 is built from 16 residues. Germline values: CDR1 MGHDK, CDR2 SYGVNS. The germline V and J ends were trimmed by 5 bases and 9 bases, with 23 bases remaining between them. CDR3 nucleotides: TGTGCCAGCAGTACGTCTGACAAAGGGCTAGTCGGTGAGCAGTTCTTC. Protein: CASSTSDKGLVGEQFF.

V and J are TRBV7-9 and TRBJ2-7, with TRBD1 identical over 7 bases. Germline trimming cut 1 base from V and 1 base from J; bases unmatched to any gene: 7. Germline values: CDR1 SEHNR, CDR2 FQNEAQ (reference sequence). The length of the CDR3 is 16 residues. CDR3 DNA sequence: TGTGCCAGCAGCTTAGTAGGGAAGGACAGGTCCTACGAGCAGTACTTC. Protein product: CASSLVGKDRSYEQYF.

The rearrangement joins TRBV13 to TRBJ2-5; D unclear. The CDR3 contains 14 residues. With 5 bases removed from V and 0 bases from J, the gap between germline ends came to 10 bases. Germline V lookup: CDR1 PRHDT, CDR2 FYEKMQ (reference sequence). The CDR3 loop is CASSAADYQETQYF. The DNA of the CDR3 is TGTGCCAGCAGCGCAGCTGACTACCAAGAGACCCAGTACTTC.

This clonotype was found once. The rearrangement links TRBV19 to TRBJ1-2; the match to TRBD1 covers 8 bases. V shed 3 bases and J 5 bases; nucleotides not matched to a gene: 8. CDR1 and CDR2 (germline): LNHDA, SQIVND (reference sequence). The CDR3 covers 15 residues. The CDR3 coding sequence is TGTGCCAGTAGTATTGCCCGGGACAGGACTTATGGCTACACCTTC. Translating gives CASSIARDRTYGYTF.

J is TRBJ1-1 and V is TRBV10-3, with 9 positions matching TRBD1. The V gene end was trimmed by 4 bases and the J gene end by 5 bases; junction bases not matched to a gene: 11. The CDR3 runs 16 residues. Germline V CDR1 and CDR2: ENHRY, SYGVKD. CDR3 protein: CAISAFTGQGITEAFF. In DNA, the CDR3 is TGTGCCATCAGTGCGTTCACTGGACAGGGGATAACTGAAGCTTTCTTT.

CDR3 protein: CASSQVRSSGNTIYF. CDR3 coding DNA: TGTGCCAGCAGCCAAGTGAGGTCCTCTGGAAACACCATATATTTT. The chain carries TRBV4-2 and TRBJ1-3, with D unclear. The CDR3 extends over 15 amino acids. Germline CDR1 reads LGHNA; CDR2 reads YNFKEQ. V was cut by 1 base and J by 0 bases, with 7 bases left in between.

The CDR3 reads CATSTFTEAFF. The CDR3 DNA reads TGTGCCACTTCGACATTCACTGAAGCTTTCTTT. The rearrangement links TRBV2 to TRBJ1-1; D ambiguous. Trimming left V 10 bases short and J 4 bases short, with 10 bases between. The CDR3 spans 11 residues. Germline V gives CDR1 SNHLY, CDR2 FYNNEI.

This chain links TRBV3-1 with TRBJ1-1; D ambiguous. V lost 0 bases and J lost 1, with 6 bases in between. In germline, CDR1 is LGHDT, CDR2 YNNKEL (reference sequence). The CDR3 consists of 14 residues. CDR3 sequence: CASSQDWRNTEAFF. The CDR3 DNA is TGTGCCAGCAGCCAAGATTGGAGGAACACTGAAGCTTTCTTT.

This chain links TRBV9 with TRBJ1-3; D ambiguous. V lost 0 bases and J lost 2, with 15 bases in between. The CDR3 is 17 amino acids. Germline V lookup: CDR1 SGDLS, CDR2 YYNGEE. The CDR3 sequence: CASSVGHSRQAGNTIYF. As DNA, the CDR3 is TGTGCCAGCAGCGTAGGCCATTCCCGGCAGGCTGGAAACACCATATATTTT.

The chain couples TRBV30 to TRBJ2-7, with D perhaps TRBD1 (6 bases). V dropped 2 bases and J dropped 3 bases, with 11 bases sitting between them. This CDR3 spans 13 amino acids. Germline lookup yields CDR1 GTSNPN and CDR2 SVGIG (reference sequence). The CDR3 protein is CAWSILQGYEQYF. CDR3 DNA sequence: TGTGCCTGGAGTATCTTACAGGGCTACGAGCAGTACTTC.

For the CDR3, the DNA is TGTGCCAGCACGGGCACCCAAGAGACCCAGTACTTC. Its protein is CASTGTQETQYF. The V and J genes are TRBV2 and TRBJ2-5; D unclear. V was shortened by 7 bases and J by 1 base, with 7 bases between the two germline ends. Germline V gene data show CDR1 as SNHLY and CDR2 as FYNNEI. This CDR3 has 12 amino acids.

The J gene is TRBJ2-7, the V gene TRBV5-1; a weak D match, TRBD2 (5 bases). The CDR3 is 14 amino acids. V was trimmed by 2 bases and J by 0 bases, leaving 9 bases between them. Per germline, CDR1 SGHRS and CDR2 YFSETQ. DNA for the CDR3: TGCGCCAGCAGCTTCGGGGTTTCCTCCTACGAGCAGTACTTC. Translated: CASSFGVSSYEQYF.

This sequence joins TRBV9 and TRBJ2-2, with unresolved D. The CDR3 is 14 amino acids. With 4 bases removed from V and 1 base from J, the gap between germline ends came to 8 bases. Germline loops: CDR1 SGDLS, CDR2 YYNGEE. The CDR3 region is CASSPEGNTGELFF. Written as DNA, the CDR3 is TGTGCCAGCAGCCCAGAAGGGAACACCGGGGAGCTGTTTTTT.

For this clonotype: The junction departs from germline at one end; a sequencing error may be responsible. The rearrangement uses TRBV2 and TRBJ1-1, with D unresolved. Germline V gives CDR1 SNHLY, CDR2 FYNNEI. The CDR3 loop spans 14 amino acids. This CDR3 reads CASIRRGLNTEAFF. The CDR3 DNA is TGTGCCAGCATTCGGAGAGGACTGAACACTGAAGCCTTCTTT.

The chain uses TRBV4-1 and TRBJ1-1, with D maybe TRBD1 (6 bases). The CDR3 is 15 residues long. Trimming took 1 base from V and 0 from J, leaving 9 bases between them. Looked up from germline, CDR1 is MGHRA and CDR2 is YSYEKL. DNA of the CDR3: TGCGCCAGCAGCCAAGCAGGGGAACTGAACACTGAAGCTTTCTTT. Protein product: CASSQAGELNTEAFF.

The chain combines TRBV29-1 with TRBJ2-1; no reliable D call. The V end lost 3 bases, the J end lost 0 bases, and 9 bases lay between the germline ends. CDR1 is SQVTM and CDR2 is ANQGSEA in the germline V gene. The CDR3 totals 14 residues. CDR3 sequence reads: CSVEYTISYNEQFF. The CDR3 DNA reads TGCAGCGTTGAGTACACGATCTCCTACAATGAGCAGTTCTTC.